These T cell receptor beta chains were read from a single sample in a study of blood T cell repertoires in COVID-19. Profiling relied on immunoSEQ multiplex PCR, and the TCRdb table lists in-frame clones only, not all of them. The sample gives 150,000 or so clones, around 87% of which show up once; around 6.1% is in the top ten. Sample: peripheral blood. The receptors stem from a man older than 75 with acute or convalescent COVID-19. Both conserved end residues are part of each CDR3. The order of the fields is V gene, J gene, clone size, D gene, CDR3 DNA, CDR3 protein. D genes are given only for firm matches. The size field is filled for only some rows; it gives once, few, many or a size class.

TRBV5-1	TRBJ1-6	once	TRBD1	TGCGCCAGCAGCTTTGGGGACAGAAATAATTCACCCCTCCACTTT	CASSFGDRNNSPLHF
TRBV5-6	TRBJ2-7	once	-	TGTGCCAGCAGCCCCGAAAACGGCGCGAGGACCTACGAGCAGTACTTC	CASSPENGARTYEQYF
TRBV9	TRBJ1-3	once	TRBD1	TGTGCCAGCAGCGCCGACAGGGGTGGCGGAAACACCATATATTTT	CASSADRGGGNTIYF
TRBV27	TRBJ1-6	-	-	TGTGCCAGCAGTTTACTGGGGGGTTGGTCACCCCTCCACTTT	CASSLLGGWSPLHF
TRBV2	TRBJ2-6	-	-	TGTGCCAGCAGTGAATACTCTGGGGCCAACGTCCTGACTTTC	CASSEYSGANVLTF
TRBV2	TRBJ1-4	-	-	TGTGCCAGCAGCGGTCGTAATGAAAAACTGTTTTTT	CASSGRNEKLFF
TRBV21-1	TRBJ2-7	-	-	TGTGCCAGCAGCAAAGGTTGGAGGATCTACTCCTACGAGCAGTACTTC	CASSKGWRIYSYEQYF
TRBV27	TRBJ2-5	few	TRBD2	TGTGCCAGCGGCCCTCTACTAGCGGGAGTGGAGACCCAGTACTTC	CASGPLLAGVETQYF
TRBV27	TRBJ2-7	few	TRBD2	TGTGCCAGCAGTGCTGAAACTAGCGGGAGAGCGGAGCAGTACTTC	CASSAETSGRAEQYF
TRBV14	TRBJ1-3	-	TRBD1	TGTGCCAGCAGCTCCACAGGGGTCTACTCTGGAAACACCATATATTTT	CASSSTGVYSGNTIYF
TRBV11-1	TRBJ1-5	-	-	TGTGCCAGCAGCTCTGACGGAGACAATCAGCCCCAGCATTTT	CASSSDGDNQPQHF
TRBV19	TRBJ2-1	-	TRBD2	TGTGCCAGTAGTTTACGACTAGCGGGACTTAATGAGCAGTTCTTC	CASSLRLAGLNEQFF
TRBV14	TRBJ2-6	-	-	TGTGCCAGCAGCCTCCGTAGCTCTGGGGCCAACGTCCTGACTTTC	CASSLRSSGANVLTF
TRBV28	TRBJ2-7	few	-	TGTGCCAGCAGTTTTCCCCCAGCGGACGAGCAGTACTTC	CASSFPPADEQYF
TRBV6-5	TRBJ2-2	-	-	TGTGCCAGCAGTTTACAGGGAAACACCGGGGAGCTGTTTTTT	CASSLQGNTGELFF
TRBV3-1/TRBV3-2	TRBJ1-1	-	-	TGTGCCAGCACGGCGGGTTGGGAGAACACTGAAGCTTTCTTT	CASTAGWENTEAFF
TRBV7-9	TRBJ2-7	-	TRBD2	TGTGCCAGCAGCACGGGGGAGGGCCTCTACGAGCAGTACTTC	CASSTGEGLYEQYF
TRBV5-1	TRBJ1-1	once	-	TGCGCCAGCAGCTTTTCGGTGAACACTGAAGCTTTCTTT	CASSFSVNTEAFF
TRBV28	TRBJ2-2	few	-	TGTGCCATACAGGGCTTCGGGGAGCTGTTTTTT	CAIQGFGELFF
TRBV7-8	TRBJ1-6	-	-	TGTGCCAGCAGCTTAGATTCGGGACGGGGGTATGATTCACCCCTCCACTTT	CASSLDSGRGYDSPLHF
TRBV5-1	TRBJ2-3	-	-	TGCGCCAGCAGCTTGGGTGGCAGGGGTTTCACAGATACGCAGTATTTT	CASSLGGRGFTDTQYF
TRBV28	TRBJ1-2	-	-	TGTGCCAGCAGTTGGGGCAAAAACTATGGCTACACCTTC	CASSWGKNYGYTF
TRBV29-1	TRBJ2-1	-	-	TGCAGCTTTGCCGGAGCGGCCACCCACAATGAGCAGTTCTTC	CSFAGAATHNEQFF
TRBV5-1	TRBJ2-5	-	-	TGCGCCAGCAGCCCGGCTTCGGGCGCGGGAGAGACCCAGTACTTC	CASSPASGAGETQYF
TRBV11-2	TRBJ2-1	-	TRBD2	TGTGCCAGCAGCTTAGCGGCGGGGGTGGCTGGTGAGCAGTTCTTC	CASSLAAGVAGEQFF
TRBV5-4	TRBJ2-5	-	TRBD1	TGTGCCAGCAGCGCCCGACAGGGGTCGTCGGAGACCCAGTACTTC	CASSARQGSSETQYF
TRBV2	TRBJ1-1	-	-	TGTGCCAGTACCACTTCGGGGTTGAACACTGAAGCTTTCTTT	CASTTSGLNTEAFF
TRBV18	TRBJ2-1	-	TRBD2	TGTGCCAGCTCACCACGATCTGGAGGGGTGGACCCGGGACTAGGGCTCTTC	CASSPRSGGVDPGLGLF
TRBV5-5	TRBJ2-5	-	TRBD1	TGTGCCAGCAGCCGCCGGGGACAGGAAGAGACCCAGTACTTC	CASSRRGQEETQYF
TRBV19	TRBJ2-7	-	TRBD2	TGTGCCAGTAGCGAAGACGGGACTAAGACCTACGAGCAGTACTTC	CASSEDGTKTYEQYF
TRBV27	TRBJ2-5	once	-	TGTGCCAGCAGTTCCCTACGACTCGGCAGGGACCAAGAGACCCAGTACTTC	CASSSLRLGRDQETQYF